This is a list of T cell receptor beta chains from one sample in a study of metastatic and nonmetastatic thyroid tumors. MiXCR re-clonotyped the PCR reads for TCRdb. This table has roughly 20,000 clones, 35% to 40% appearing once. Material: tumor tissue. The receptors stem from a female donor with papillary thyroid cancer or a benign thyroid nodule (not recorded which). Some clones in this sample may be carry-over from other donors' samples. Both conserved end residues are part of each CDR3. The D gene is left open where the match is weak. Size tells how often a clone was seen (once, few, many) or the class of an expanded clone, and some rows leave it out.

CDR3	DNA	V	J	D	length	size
CASSPQRGTQYF	TGTGCCAGCAGCCCGCAGCGGGGTACGCAGTATTTT	TRBV6-1	TRBJ2-3	TRBD2	12	few
CASRSGQGRTTTNEQFF	TGTGCCAGCAGATCAGGACAGGGGAGGACTACTACCAATGAGCAGTTCTTC	TRBV12-3/TRBV12-4	TRBJ2-1	TRBD1	17	.
CASIRTQGNIDNEQFF	TGTGCCAGTATCCGAACACAGGGTAATATCGACAATGAGCAGTTCTTC	TRBV19	TRBJ2-1	.	16	.
CASSGVGEKLFF	TGTGCCAGCAGTGGAGTAGGTGAAAAACTGTTTTTT	TRBV2	TRBJ1-4	.	12	.
CASSQPGLISSYEQYF	TGTGCCAGCAGCCAGCCGGGACTGATAAGCTCCTACGAGCAGTACTTC	TRBV28	TRBJ2-7	.	16	few
CASSLDNEQFF	TGTGCCAGCTCGCTGGACAATGAGCAGTTCTTC	TRBV18	TRBJ2-1	.	11	once
CASSFRGGDNEQFF	TGTGCCAGCAGCTTTAGAGGGGGGGACAATGAGCAGTTCTTC	TRBV11-3	TRBJ2-1	.	14	.
CATSRKGQRYEQYF	TGTGCCACCAGCAGGAAGGGACAGCGCTACGAGCAGTACTTC	TRBV15	TRBJ2-7	TRBD1	14	.
CASGPGQGGHEQYF	TGTGCTAGTGGACCGGGACAGGGTGGCCACGAGCAGTACTTC	TRBV12-5	TRBJ2-7	TRBD1	14	.
CSADGQGLLGVETQYF	TGCAGTGCCGATGGACAGGGCCTTTTGGGAGTGGAGACCCAGTACTTC	TRBV20-1	TRBJ2-5	TRBD1	16	.
CASSYEERAAYNEQFF	TGTGCCAGCAGTTACGAGGAGCGGGCAGCCTACAATGAGCAGTTCTTC	TRBV6-5	TRBJ2-1	.	16	.
CASSRFTENYGYTF	TGTGCCAGCAGCAGATTTACAGAGAATTATGGCTACACCTTC	TRBV7-2	TRBJ1-2	.	14	.
CASNLRQGPYEQYF	TGTGCCAGCAACTTAAGACAGGGCCCCTACGAGCAGTACTTC	TRBV27	TRBJ2-7	TRBD1	14	many
CASRLGQGGKTQYF	TGTGCCAGCAGACTGGGACAGGGAGGGAAGACCCAGTACTTC	TRBV6-1	TRBJ2-5	TRBD1	14	few
CASSPKSELADPRSEQFF	TGTGCCAGCAGCCCAAAATCCGAACTAGCGGACCCCCGGAGTGAGCAGTTCTTC	TRBV11-2	TRBJ2-1	TRBD2	18	medium-sized
CASSGAGSSYEQYF	TGCGCCAGCAGTGGGGCAGGGAGTTCCTACGAGCAGTACTTC	TRBV10-2	TRBJ2-7	.	14	.
CASSYDGTNSPLHF	TGTGCCAGCAGTTACGACGGGACCAATTCACCCCTCCACTTT	TRBV6-2/TRBV6-3	TRBJ1-6	.	14	.
CSASQLGSNSPLHF	TGCAGTGCTAGTCAGCTCGGAAGTAATTCACCCCTCCACTTT	TRBV20-1	TRBJ1-6	.	14	.
CSAGQGSPPNYGYTF	TGCAGTGCTGGACAGGGTTCACCCCCAAACTATGGCTACACCTTC	TRBV20-1	TRBJ1-2	TRBD1	15	.
CASSLGWNSYEQYF	TGTGCCAGCAGCTTAGGGTGGAACTCCTACGAGCAGTACTTC	TRBV7-9	TRBJ2-7	.	14	.
CASSEWEGVKERDTQYF	TGTGCCAGCAGTGAATGGGAGGGGGTAAAAGAAAGAGATACGCAGTATTTT	TRBV6-1	TRBJ2-3	.	17	.
CASSYSSAAPEQFF	TGTGCCAGCAGTTACTCCTCGGCCGCTCCTGAGCAGTTCTTC	TRBV6-2/TRBV6-3	TRBJ2-1	.	14	.
CASSPLAGGRETQYF	TGTGCCAGCAGTCCTCTAGCGGGGGGGCGGGAGACCCAGTACTTC	TRBV12-3/TRBV12-4	TRBJ2-5	TRBD2	15	.
CASSSGGNTDTQYF	TGTGCCAGCAGTTCGGGGGGTAACACAGATACGCAGTATTTT	TRBV12-3/TRBV12-4	TRBJ2-3	TRBD2	14	few
CASSLGGQAPYEQYF	TGTGCCAGCAGCTTAGGAGGACAGGCCCCCTACGAGCAGTACTTC	TRBV7-9	TRBJ2-7	TRBD1	15	.
CASSFCPKPIYEQYF	TGTGCCAGCAGTTTTTGCCCGAAGCCAATCTACGAGCAGTACTTC	TRBV27	TRBJ2-7	.	15	.
CATSRRGTGSGNTIYF	TGTGCCACCAGCAGACGCGGGACAGGGTCTGGAAACACCATATATTTT	TRBV15	TRBJ1-3	TRBD1	16	few
CASSRGQGFSTDTQYF	TGTGCCAGTAGTAGAGGACAGGGGTTTAGCACAGATACGCAGTATTTT	TRBV19	TRBJ2-3	TRBD1	16	.
CATSNPGANVLTF	TGTGCCACCTCGAATCCTGGGGCCAACGTCCTGACTTTC	TRBV24-1	TRBJ2-6	.	13	few